This TCR beta chain originates from a study of OX40 agonist ivuxolimab in advanced cancers. Study as a whole: Prior anti-PD-1, anti-PD-L1 or anti-CTLA-4 therapy did not bar entry, and approximately 40% had some.

Comment on this clone: The antigen is unknown.

Whole-study findings and limits: Antigen specificity of clonally expanded peripheral T cells was not established.

Sequencing was performed with immunoSEQ multiplex PCR; in TCRdb, only in-frame clones are kept and a portion is missing. Among about 72,000 clones listed, about 91% were seen once. This sample comprised CD4+ or CD8+ T cells sorted from blood, obtained in a trial of the OX40 agonist ivuxolimab. This TCR derives from an adult with an advanced solid tumor such as melanoma, head and neck, liver or kidney cancer.

The CDR3 sequence: CASSLGPYGYTF. The CDR3 DNA sequence: TGTGCCAGCAGCTTAGGACCATATGGCTACACCTTC. V usage is TRBV13 and J usage is TRBJ1-2; D is uncertain. Germline assignment: CDR1 PRHDT and CDR2 FYEKMQ (reference sequence). V was trimmed by 0 bases and J by 5 bases, leaving 4 bases between them. There are 12 residues in the CDR3.